These 22 T cell receptor beta chains share one sample of origin, sequenced in a study of brain T cells in children with intractable seizures. As to time point: blood from clinic visit 5 months post-surgery; TSC patient then seizure free. Here immunoSEQ multiplex PCR was the method, and the copy in TCRdb shows in-frame clones only, minus some. This table holds hundreds of thousands of clones, over 90% found once. Sequencing was performed on peripheral blood, taken 5 to 6 months after surgery. The receptors originated from a boy younger than two with tuberous sclerosis and intractable seizures.

The chain combines TRBV5-1 with TRBJ2-1; TRBD2 matches 11 bases. The V and J ends lost 1 base and 6 bases, in that order; junction bases with no gene match: 3. The germline V gene encodes CDR1 SGHRS and CDR2 YFSETQ. The CDR3 length is 15 residues. The CDR3 DNA reads TGCGCCAGCAGCTTGACTAGCGGGGGACCCAATGAGCAGTTCTTC. It codes for CASSLTSGGPNEQFF.

This sequence joins TRBV2 and TRBJ2-5; no definite D call. From germline, CDR1 is SNHLY and CDR2 FYNNEI. The V end was cut by 4 bases, the J end by 2 bases, with 8 bases between. CDR3 size: 13 residues. The CDR3 protein is CASSVWIQETQYF. Written as DNA, the CDR3 is TGTGCCAGCAGTGTGTGGATACAAGAGACCCAGTACTTC. Based on the CDR3 plus reference TRBV2 and TRBJ2-5, the full variable domain is EPEVTQTPSHQVTQMGQEVILRCVPISNHLYFYWYRQILGQKVEFLVSFYNNEISEKSEIFDDQFSVERPDGSNFTLKIRSTKLEDSAMYFCASSVWIQETQYFGPGTRLLVL.

The chain has TRBV13 and TRBJ2-7; D not resolved. CDR3 length equals 14 residues. V was clipped by 3 bases and J by 2 bases, with 11 bases between them. Germline V CDR1 and CDR2: PRHDT, FYEKMQ (reference sequence). CDR3 coding DNA: TGTGCCAGCAGCTTCCGCTCGACCGCCTACGAGCAGTACTTC. The encoded protein is CASSFRSTAYEQYF.

This clone showed up just once. The J gene is TRBJ2-7, the V gene TRBV27, with 7 positions matching TRBD2. CDR3 length: 13 residues. V shed 7 bases, J shed 0 bases, and the junction held 3 bases outside the gene matches. The germline CDR1 and CDR2 sequences are MNHEY and SMNVEV (reference sequence). Here the CDR3 reads CASKGGSSYEQYF. In nucleotides, the CDR3 is TGTGCCAGCAAGGGCGGGAGCTCCTACGAGCAGTACTTC.

This sequence joins TRBV3-1 (or the pseudogene TRBV3-2) and TRBJ2-3; D gene unclear. The CDR3 totals 17 residues. With 0 bases removed from V and 2 bases from J, the gap between germline ends came to 15 bases. Germline V gene sequence: CDR1 LGHDT, CDR2 YNNKEL (reference sequence). CDR3 loop: CASSQDLESGHTDTQYF. CDR3 bases: TGTGCCAGCAGCCAAGATCTCGAATCAGGTCACACAGATACGCAGTATTTT.

The chain recombines TRBV9 with TRBJ1-2, with 8 bases fitting TRBD1. The CDR3 length is 13 residues. The ends lost 3 bases at V and 6 bases at J; junction bases unmatched: 4. Germline values: CDR1 SGDLS, CDR2 YYNGEE. CDR3 loop: CASSGRGRDGYTF. CDR3 sequence (DNA): TGTGCCAGCAGCGGCAGGGGGCGGGATGGCTACACCTTC.

V usage is TRBV12-3 or TRBV12-4 and J usage is TRBJ2-2, with a possible D match to TRBD1 (5 bases). The CDR3 is made up of 13 amino acids. Trimming removed 10 bases at V and 3 bases at J, with 12 bases between. The CDR3 region is CATAGADTGELFF. For the CDR3, the DNA is TGTGCCACCGCTGGGGCAGACACCGGGGAGCTGTTTTTT.

V usage is TRBV2 and J usage is TRBJ1-1; no firm D call. Trimming stripped 3 bases from V and 1 base from J, with 12 bases between. Germline loops: CDR1 SNHLY, CDR2 FYNNEI. The CDR3 length is 15 residues. DNA for the CDR3: TGTGCCAGCAGTGACCCCGGACGGTGGAACACTGAAGCTTTCTTT. Translating gives CASSDPGRWNTEAFF.

V usage is TRBV6-6 and J usage is TRBJ1-2, with 7 bases fitting TRBD1. Germline-derived CDR1 and CDR2 are MNHNY and SVGAGI (reference sequence). The CDR3 length is 14 residues. V trimming: 2 bases; J trimming: 8 bases; junction bases outside the gene matches: 8. In nucleotides, the CDR3 is TGTGCCAGCAGTTACACCACAGGGGTCATCGGCTACACCTTC. The encoded protein is CASSYTTGVIGYTF.

The chain links TRBV4-1 to TRBJ2-5, with 16 bases that match TRBD2. The CDR3 consists of 18 residues. With V trimmed by 4 bases and J by 0 bases, 5 bases remained unmatched. Per germline, CDR1 MGHRA and CDR2 YSYEKL. CDR3 in DNA: TGCGCCAGCAGCCTCGACGGGACTAGCGGGAGGGACCAAGAGACCCAGTACTTC. The encoded protein is CASSLDGTSGRDQETQYF.

The CDR3 coding sequence is TGTGCCTGGCTCCCCCTCCCCGGGGGGTGGCCTAACACTGAAGCTTTCTTT. The encoded protein is CAWLPLPGGWPNTEAFF. This rearrangement joins TRBV30 to TRBJ1-1; D possibly corresponds to TRBD1 (5 bases). Trimming left V 5 bases short and J 2 bases short, with 24 bases between. The CDR3 spans 17 residues. Germline-derived CDR1 and CDR2 are GTSNPN and SVGIG (reference sequence).

This clone showed up just a few times. V gene TRBV24-1 combines with J gene TRBJ1-5; D gene unclear. V lost 4 bases, J lost 1 base, and 7 bases lay in between. The germline V gene encodes CDR1 KGHDR and CDR2 SFDVKD. The CDR3 has 14 residues. CDR3 sequence reads: CATSDVGSNQPQHF. The CDR3 nucleotides are TGTGCCACCAGTGACGTAGGGAGCAATCAGCCCCAGCATTTT.

The chain is built from TRBV19 and TRBJ1-1, with 8 bases identical to TRBD1. With 6 bases clipped from V and 2 bases from J, the junction kept 2 bases outside the gene matches. The length of the CDR3 is 13 residues. CDR1 is LNHDA and CDR2 is SQIVND in the germline V gene (reference sequence). CDR3 sequence (DNA): TGTGCCAGTAGGGACAGGGCTAACACTGAAGCTTTCTTT. Protein: CASRDRANTEAFF.

The chain uses TRBV7-3 and TRBJ2-3; 9 nucleotides line up with TRBD1. CDR1 is SGHTA and CDR2 is FQGTGA in the germline V gene. The CDR3 spans 19 residues. Trimming at V came to 5 bases and at J to 4 bases, leaving 19 bases not matched to a gene. CDR3 bases: TGTGCCAGCAGCCCGTATCACAAAAGGGACAGGGAACGTGCAGATACGCAGTATTTT. Its translation: CASSPYHKRDRERADTQYF. Variable domain in full (rest from reference TRBV7-3 and TRBJ2-3): GAGVSQTPSNKVTEKGKYVELRCDPISGHTALYWYRQSLGQGPEFLIYFQGTGAADDSGLPNDRFFAVRPEGSVSTLKIQRTERGDSAVYLCASSPYHKRDRERADTQYFGPGTRLTVL.

This chain uses TRBV4-1 with TRBJ2-3, with 7 bases lining up with TRBD2. With 4 bases clipped from V and 9 bases from J, the junction kept 13 bases outside the gene matches. The CDR3 runs to 15 residues. Per the germline V gene, CDR1 is MGHRA and CDR2 is YSYEKL. CDR3 residues: CASSPGEGGSKTQYF. CDR3 nucleotide sequence: TGCGCCAGCAGCCCCGGAGAAGGCGGGAGCAAGACGCAGTATTTT.

The chain employs TRBV2 and TRBJ2-2; D might be TRBD1 or TRBD2, each matching 6 bases. CDR3 length: 16 amino acids. V dropped 6 bases and J dropped 0 bases, with 14 bases sitting between them. CDR1 and CDR2 (germline): SNHLY, FYNNEI. The CDR3 nucleotides read TGTGCCAGCAGCGAGGGGGGCCTCGCGAACACCGGGGAGCTGTTTTTT. The encoded protein is CASSEGGLANTGELFF. Using reference TRBV2 and TRBJ2-2 for the parts outside the CDR3, the full variable domain is EPEVTQTPSHQVTQMGQEVILRCVPISNHLYFYWYRQILGQKVEFLVSFYNNEISEKSEIFDDQFSVERPDGSNFTLKIRSTKLEDSAMYFCASSEGGLANTGELFFGEGSRLTVL.

The genes are TRBV6-5 and TRBJ2-3; a possible D gene is TRBD2 (5 bases). Germline assignment: CDR1 MNHEY and CDR2 SVGAGI. Trimming took off 6 bases at V and 0 bases at J, with 10 bases between the two ends. This CDR3 is 14 amino acids long. The CDR3 sequence: CASRASRSTDTQYF. In DNA, the CDR3 is TGTGCCAGCAGGGCTAGCCGTAGCACAGATACGCAGTATTTT.

This chain uses TRBV30 with TRBJ1-2, with TRBD1 as a possible D gene (5 bases). The V end was cut by 0 bases, the J end by 4 bases, with 6 bases between. Germline CDR1 and CDR2: GTSNPN and SVGIG (reference sequence). The CDR3 sequence is 12 residues long. The CDR3 is CAWSVGRYGYTF. In DNA form, the CDR3 reads TGTGCCTGGAGTGTGGGGCGCTATGGCTACACCTTC.

This clone was recorded once. The rearrangement links TRBV24-1 to TRBJ2-3, with D possibly being TRBD2 (5 bases). V dropped 3 bases and J dropped 13 bases, with 19 bases sitting between them. Germline lookup yields CDR1 KGHDR and CDR2 SFDVKD. This CDR3 spans 14 amino acids. The CDR3 DNA reads TGTGCCACCAGTGATCCGGCAGGTGGACTCTTGAAGTATTTT. Its translation is CATSDPAGGLLKYF.

The rearrangement joins TRBV23-1 to TRBJ2-5; D call uncertain. Being an ORF, TRBV23-1 has a function that is uncertain. V lost 6 bases and J lost 3, with 14 bases in between. The CDR3 sequence is 14 residues long. CDR3 coding DNA: TGCGCCAGCAGATCCGGGCGGACGGAAGAGACCCAGTACTTC. Translating it yields CASRSGRTEETQYF.

The rearrangement joins TRBV27 to TRBJ1-1; unclear D gene. CDR1 MNHEY and CDR2 SMNVEV come from the germline V gene (reference sequence). The germline V and J ends were trimmed by 5 bases and 3 bases, with 19 bases remaining between them. This CDR3 region has 16 residues. CDR3 nucleotide sequence: TGTGCCAGCAGTCCGTACCAAGAAGGTGGGGACACTGAAGCTTTCTTT. It yields the protein CASSPYQEGGDTEAFF.

The chain uses TRBV30 and TRBJ1-1; D is ambiguous. The CDR3 extends over 14 amino acids. CDR1 and CDR2 (germline): GTSNPN, SVGIG (reference sequence). V shed 0 bases and J shed 0 bases, with 8 bases lying between them. Here the CDR3 DNA reads TGTGCCTGGAGTGTAAACAGCTTGAACACTGAAGCTTTCTTT. Translating it yields CAWSVNSLNTEAFF.